These T cell receptor beta chains were read from a single sample in a study of cytomegalovirus exposure and HLA in healthy donors. Method: immunoSEQ multiplex PCR; TCRdb's copy keeps in-frame clones and lacks some. The sample lists 100,000 to 150,000 clones, about 80% occurring once. The sample comprised PBMCs. Receptors were obtained from a female donor in good health and CMV-seropositive. The CDR3 runs from the conserved cysteine through the conserved F or W. D genes are given only for firm matches. Size is omitted from some rows. Given values are once, few, many or a class for expanded clones.

d_call: TRBD1
j_call: TRBJ1-5
v_call: TRBV28
clone_size: few
cdr3_nt: TGTGCCAGCCGAACGCCTACAGGGGCAAATCAGCCCCAGCATTTT
cdr3_aa: CASRTPTGANQPQHF

d_call: .
j_call: TRBJ2-4
v_call: TRBV19
clone_size: .
cdr3_nt: TGTGCCAGTGGTCGAGAAAGCATTCAGTACTTC
cdr3_aa: CASGRESIQYF

d_call: TRBD1
j_call: TRBJ1-5
v_call: TRBV10-2
clone_size: .
cdr3_nt: TGCGCCAGCAGTGACTCCGGGACAGGGGTTAATCAGCCCCAGCATTTT
cdr3_aa: CASSDSGTGVNQPQHF

d_call: .
j_call: TRBJ1-1
v_call: TRBV27
clone_size: .
cdr3_nt: TGTGCCAGCAGTCGAAACGATCAGGGTAACACTGAAGCTTTCTTT
cdr3_aa: CASSRNDQGNTEAFF

d_call: TRBD1
j_call: TRBJ2-4
v_call: TRBV19
clone_size: .
cdr3_nt: TGTGCCAGTAGTATAACAGGGGGCCTCAAAAACATTCAGTACTTC
cdr3_aa: CASSITGGLKNIQYF

d_call: TRBD1
j_call: TRBJ1-1
v_call: TRBV6-5
clone_size: few
cdr3_nt: TGTGCCAGCATCGACGGGCAGGGGGTGGGTGAAGCTTTCTTT
cdr3_aa: CASIDGQGVGEAFF

d_call: .
j_call: TRBJ2-2
v_call: TRBV19
clone_size: .
cdr3_nt: TGTGCCAGTAGTCTCCCCAGGGGGGTGAACACCGGGGAGCTGTTTTTT
cdr3_aa: CASSLPRGVNTGELFF

d_call: .
j_call: TRBJ1-5
v_call: TRBV4-1
clone_size: .
cdr3_nt: TGCGCCAGCAGCCAAGATGATTGGGGCCAGGGCAATCAGCCCCAGCATTTT
cdr3_aa: CASSQDDWGQGNQPQHF

d_call: .
j_call: TRBJ2-7
v_call: TRBV28
clone_size: .
cdr3_nt: TGTGCCAGCAGTTTGGGGCACTTAGGGTACGAGCAGTACTTC
cdr3_aa: CASSLGHLGYEQYF

d_call: TRBD1
j_call: TRBJ1-4
v_call: TRBV4-1
clone_size: few
cdr3_nt: TGCGCCAGCAGCAATTTGCAGGGGGAAGAAAAACTGTTTTTT
cdr3_aa: CASSNLQGEEKLFF

d_call: .
j_call: TRBJ2-1
v_call: TRBV18
clone_size: few
cdr3_nt: TGTGCCAGCTCACCACGAGAGGGGAGGACCAATGAGCAGTTCTTC
cdr3_aa: CASSPREGRTNEQFF

d_call: .
j_call: TRBJ1-1
v_call: TRBV19
clone_size: .
cdr3_nt: TGTGCCACCAGATACATGAACACTGAAGCTTTCTTT
cdr3_aa: CATRYMNTEAFF

d_call: .
j_call: TRBJ1-2
v_call: TRBV30
clone_size: .
cdr3_nt: TGTGCCTGGAGTGTGAATTGGGTTGGGAGCTATGGCTACACCTTC
cdr3_aa: CAWSVNWVGSYGYTF

d_call: .
j_call: TRBJ2-7
v_call: TRBV2
clone_size: .
cdr3_nt: TGTGCCAGCGGGCGGGGACAGTGGGCATCCTACGAGCAGTACTTC
cdr3_aa: CASGRGQWASYEQYF

d_call: TRBD1
j_call: TRBJ1-2
v_call: TRBV18
clone_size: .
cdr3_nt: TGTGCCAGCTCAACCGGGACAGGGGACCTCTATGGCTACACCTTC
cdr3_aa: CASSTGTGDLYGYTF

d_call: .
j_call: TRBJ1-1
v_call: TRBV5-5
clone_size: .
cdr3_nt: TGTGCCAGCAGCAGACTACAGGGCGGAACTGAAGCTTTCTTT
cdr3_aa: CASSRLQGGTEAFF

d_call: TRBD1
j_call: TRBJ1-2
v_call: TRBV7-8
clone_size: .
cdr3_nt: TGTGCCAGCAGCTCTACCGGGACAGTCTATGGCTACACCTTC
cdr3_aa: CASSSTGTVYGYTF

d_call: TRBD1
j_call: TRBJ2-2
v_call: TRBV4-3
clone_size: .
cdr3_nt: TGCGCCAGCAGCCCGGTACGGACAGGATCCGGCACCGGGGAGCTGTTTTTT
cdr3_aa: CASSPVRTGSGTGELFF

d_call: TRBD2
j_call: TRBJ2-5
v_call: TRBV6-1
clone_size: .
cdr3_nt: TGTGCCAGCAGTGAGACTAGCGGGGGACAAGAGACCCAGTACTTC
cdr3_aa: CASSETSGGQETQYF

d_call: .
j_call: TRBJ2-2
v_call: TRBV23-1
clone_size: few
cdr3_nt: TGCGCCAGCAGTCAATCCCTCAAGGGGGATGCGAACACCGGGGAGCTGTTTTTT
cdr3_aa: CASSQSLKGDANTGELFF

d_call: .
j_call: TRBJ1-2
v_call: TRBV18
clone_size: .
cdr3_nt: TGTGCCAGCTCATCCGGCGTAACAGGGTACCATGGCTACACCTTC
cdr3_aa: CASSSGVTGYHGYTF

d_call: .
j_call: TRBJ2-2
v_call: TRBV27
clone_size: .
cdr3_nt: TGTGCCAGCAGTTTATCTCTTTTCACCGGGGAGCTGTTTTTT
cdr3_aa: CASSLSLFTGELFF

d_call: TRBD1
j_call: TRBJ2-7
v_call: TRBV14
clone_size: .
cdr3_nt: TGTGCCAGCAGCCAAGATCGACAGGGTGAGCAGTACTTC
cdr3_aa: CASSQDRQGEQYF

d_call: TRBD1
j_call: TRBJ1-6
v_call: TRBV6-5
clone_size: .
cdr3_nt: TGTGCCAGCAGTACAGACCGGGACAGAAATTCACCCCTCCACTTT
cdr3_aa: CASSTDRDRNSPLHF

d_call: .
j_call: TRBJ1-2
v_call: TRBV7-2
clone_size: .
cdr3_nt: TGTGCCAGCAGCACACCTGGGGGGGTGAGCGGCTACACCTTC
cdr3_aa: CASSTPGGVSGYTF

d_call: .
j_call: TRBJ2-5
v_call: TRBV7-9
clone_size: .
cdr3_nt: TGTGCCAGCAGCTCCGGGGACTCCGACCCCATCCAAGAGACCCAGTACTTC
cdr3_aa: CASSSGDSDPIQETQYF

d_call: .
j_call: TRBJ1-1
v_call: TRBV19
clone_size: .
cdr3_nt: TGTGCCAGTAGTACTCCGGGACAACCGAGGACTGAAGCTTTCTTT
cdr3_aa: CASSTPGQPRTEAFF

d_call: TRBD1
j_call: TRBJ1-1
v_call: TRBV5-1
clone_size: .
cdr3_nt: TGCGCCAGCAGAACCGAGGGGGCGCCCTTAACTTTCTTT
cdr3_aa: CASRTEGAPLTFF

d_call: TRBD2
j_call: TRBJ2-1
v_call: TRBV5-4
clone_size: .
cdr3_nt: TGTGCCAGCAGCTCCACTAGCGGGGTCAACAATGAGCAGTTCTTC
cdr3_aa: CASSSTSGVNNEQFF

d_call: TRBD1
j_call: TRBJ1-2
v_call: TRBV27
clone_size: .
cdr3_nt: TGTGCCAGTGGACAGGGGACTAACTATGGCTACACCTTC
cdr3_aa: CASGQGTNYGYTF

d_call: TRBD1
j_call: TRBJ1-5
v_call: TRBV6-1
clone_size: .
cdr3_nt: TGTGCCAGCAGGACAGGGAGGTTAGGCAATCAGCCCCAGCATTTT
cdr3_aa: CASRTGRLGNQPQHF

d_call: TRBD1
j_call: TRBJ2-7
v_call: TRBV30
clone_size: .
cdr3_nt: TGTGCCTGGAGTCTACCAAGGACAGGCCTTTACGAGCAGTACTTC
cdr3_aa: CAWSLPRTGLYEQYF

d_call: .
j_call: TRBJ2-7
v_call: TRBV5-1
clone_size: .
cdr3_nt: TGCGCCAGCAGCTTGGCAGGATCCTACGAGCAGTACTTC
cdr3_aa: CASSLAGSYEQYF

d_call: .
j_call: TRBJ2-2
v_call: TRBV7-2
clone_size: .
cdr3_nt: TGTGCCAGCAGCTTAGCCAGGGCAGGGGTTGGTGGGGAGCTGTTTTTT
cdr3_aa: CASSLARAGVGGELFF

d_call: TRBD2
j_call: TRBJ2-3
v_call: TRBV7-2
clone_size: .
cdr3_nt: TGTGCCAGCAGCTCGCCATACTCGACTAGCGGATACACAGATACGCAGTATTTT
cdr3_aa: CASSSPYSTSGYTDTQYF

d_call: .
j_call: TRBJ2-1
v_call: TRBV29-1
clone_size: .
cdr3_nt: TGCAGCGCCGGCCGGGTCGGTCTGCAGTTCTTC
cdr3_aa: CSAGRVGLQFF

d_call: .
j_call: TRBJ1-1
v_call: TRBV5-1
clone_size: .
cdr3_nt: TGCGCCAGCAGCGTCTCAGGGATAAACACTGAAGCTTTCTTT
cdr3_aa: CASSVSGINTEAFF

d_call: TRBD2
j_call: TRBJ2-5
v_call: TRBV11-2
clone_size: few
cdr3_nt: TGTGCCAGCAGCTTCGGATGGCGTAGCGGGGGGGAAGAGACCCAGTACTTC
cdr3_aa: CASSFGWRSGGEETQYF

d_call: .
j_call: TRBJ1-1
v_call: TRBV10-3
clone_size: .
cdr3_nt: TGTGCCATCAGTCTGGGGGGAGGGAACACTGAAGCTTTCTTT
cdr3_aa: CAISLGGGNTEAFF

d_call: .
j_call: TRBJ1-6
v_call: TRBV30
clone_size: .
cdr3_nt: TGTGCCTGGAGTGTTTTATCTTCACCCCTCCACTTT
cdr3_aa: CAWSVLSSPLHF

d_call: .
j_call: TRBJ1-4
v_call: TRBV2
clone_size: .
cdr3_nt: TGTGCCAGCAGTGACGGAACGCGGGAAAAACTGTTTTTT
cdr3_aa: CASSDGTREKLFF